What follows are 30 T cell receptor beta chains derived from one specimen sequenced in a study of T cell changes during pregnancy in multiple sclerosis. Method: immunoSEQ multiplex PCR; TCRdb's copy keeps in-frame clones and lacks some. The repertoire holds about 32,000 clones, with 91% as singletons. The source material was CD8+ T cells from peripheral blood mononuclear cells, sampled in the second trimester of pregnancy. Source of these receptors: a female donor in good health, enrolled as a control in a pregnancy study.

The chain joins TRBV27 to TRBJ2-3; possibly TRBD1 for D (5 bases). Germline assignment: CDR1 MNHEY and CDR2 SMNVEV (reference sequence). The CDR3 totals 11 residues. With 5 bases removed from V and 5 bases from J, the gap between germline ends came to 5 bases. CDR3: CASSGQDTQYF. The CDR3 DNA is TGTGCCAGCAGTGGACAAGATACGCAGTATTTT.

The chain employs TRBV5-8 and TRBJ2-4, with a tentative D call TRBD2 (7 bases). The V end lost 4 bases, the J end lost 9 bases, and 29 bases lay between the germline ends. The CDR3 has 18 amino acids. From germline, CDR1 is SGHTS and CDR2 YDEGEE. The CDR3 DNA is TGTGCCAGCAGCGGGGGGGGCGGATCAACCATCCTCGCTCCCATTCAGTACTTC. This translates into CASSGGGGSTILAPIQYF.

This sequence joins TRBV4-3 and TRBJ2-1, with 9 bases fitting TRBD2. Trimming at V came to 3 bases and at J to 3 bases, leaving 6 bases not matched to a gene. This CDR3 comprises 16 residues. Germline CDR1 reads LGHNA; CDR2 reads YSLEER. DNA for the CDR3: TGCGCCAGCAGCCAGCGAGCGGGGGGCGACTACAATGAGCAGTTCTTC. Translation: CASSQRAGGDYNEQFF.

The chain employs TRBV7-7 and TRBJ2-7; D is unresolved. The germline V gene has CDR1 SSHAT and CDR2 FNYEAQ (reference sequence). The CDR3 sequence is 13 residues long. The germline V and J ends were trimmed by 3 bases and 5 bases, with 11 bases remaining between them. CDR3 DNA sequence: TGTGCCAGCAGCTTGAGTTCCTATGACGAGCAGTACTTC. Translation gives CASSLSSYDEQYF.

DNA for the CDR3: TGTGCCAGCAGCTTCCAGGGTTGGACTGAAGCTTTCTTT. Translation: CASSFQGWTEAFF. This chain uses TRBV7-3 with TRBJ1-1, with D perhaps TRBD1 (5 bases). V lost 3 bases to trimming and J lost 5 bases, with 10 bases between them. CDR1 and CDR2 (germline): SGHTA, FQGTGA. The CDR3 is made up of 13 amino acids. The variable domain in full, completed from reference TRBV7-3 and TRBJ1-1, reads GAGVSQTPSNKVTEKGKYVELRCDPISGHTALYWYRQSLGQGPEFLIYFQGTGAADDSGLPNDRFFAVRPEGSVSTLKIQRTERGDSAVYLCASSFQGWTEAFFGQGTRLTVV.

The chain employs TRBV27 and TRBJ1-4, with 10 nucleotides matching TRBD1. CDR3 size: 14 residues. Trimming cost V 5 bases and J 7 bases; bases outside gene matches: 4. The germline V gene has CDR1 MNHEY and CDR2 SMNVEV (reference sequence). The CDR3 is CASSPDRGSEKLFF. The CDR3 DNA sequence: TGTGCCAGCAGTCCGGACAGGGGGAGTGAAAAACTGTTTTTT.

This chain uses TRBV27 with TRBJ1-1, with TRBD1 identical over 8 bases. Losses at the gene ends were 4 bases for V and 4 bases for J; bases not matched to a gene: 5. This CDR3 has 14 amino acids. Germline-derived CDR1 and CDR2 are MNHEY and SMNVEV (reference sequence). The DNA for the CDR3 is TGTGCCAGCAGTTCTCAGGGGGCGTTCACTGAAGCTTTCTTT. This gives the protein CASSSQGAFTEAFF.

V gene TRBV9 combines with J gene TRBJ1-6; 10 positions match TRBD1. Per the germline V gene, CDR1 is SGDLS and CDR2 is YYNGEE. V was pared by 5 bases and J by 6 bases, with 2 bases of the junction left unmatched. The CDR3 is 14 amino acids. The CDR3 nucleotides read TGTGCCAGCAGAGGGGACAGGGGTAATTCACCCCTCCACTTT. This translates into CASRGDRGNSPLHF.

CDR3 residues: CASSLPGTGDPEAFF. For the CDR3, the DNA is TGCGCCAGCAGCCTACCTGGGACAGGGGATCCTGAAGCTTTCTTT. The V call is TRBV5-1, the J call TRBJ1-1, with 10 bases fitting TRBD1. Germline trimming cut 4 bases from V and 6 bases from J; bases unmatched to any gene: 9. Germline V gene lookup returns CDR1 SGHRS and CDR2 YFSETQ. The CDR3 is 15 amino acids.

The V gene is TRBV6-1, the J gene TRBJ2-7; 8 bases align to TRBD1. The CDR3 consists of 15 residues. Germline CDR1 and CDR2: MNHNS and SASEGT. J was trimmed by 5 bases and V by 0 bases; bases with no gene match: 6. The CDR3: CASSEALGTGDEQYF. The CDR3 DNA follows: TGTGCCAGCAGTGAAGCGCTTGGGACAGGTGACGAGCAGTACTTC.

The chain is built from TRBV4-3 and TRBJ1-1; TRBD1 might be the D (6 bases). The CDR3 spans 12 residues. V lost 3 bases, J lost 5 bases, and 7 bases lay in between. The germline gives CDR1 LGHNA, CDR2 YSLEER. This chain's CDR3 is CASSQDSTEAFF. CDR3 sequence (DNA): TGCGCCAGCAGCCAGGACAGTACTGAAGCTTTCTTT.

In this sample, this clone turned up once. CDR3 loop: CASSDFLGGETQYF. CDR3 nucleotides: TGTGCCAGCAGTGATTTCCTCGGAGGCGAGACCCAGTACTTC. V is TRBV25-1 and J is TRBJ2-5; possible D gene TRBD2, 5 bases. The V gene lost 3 bases and the J gene lost 5 bases, with 13 bases spanning the gap. Germline V gives CDR1 MGHDK, CDR2 SYGVNS. The CDR3 length is 14 residues.

The V gene is TRBV4-3, the J gene TRBJ1-2, with a tentative D call TRBD1 (5 bases). Looked up from germline, CDR1 is LGHNA and CDR2 is YSLEER. This CDR3 has 15 residues. Trimming shortened V by 1 base and J by 0 bases, and 9 bases separated the two germline ends. As DNA, the CDR3 is TGCGCCAGCAGCCAAGTACAGGCAGCTAACTATGGCTACACCTTC. Translation: CASSQVQAANYGYTF.

This CDR3 is CASSFRDRGQPQHF. CDR3 nucleotide sequence: TGTGCCAGCAGTTTCCGGGACAGGGGACAGCCCCAGCATTTT. V is TRBV27 and J is TRBJ1-5; 10 positions match TRBD1. The germline V gene has CDR1 MNHEY and CDR2 SMNVEV (reference sequence). After removal of 3 bases from V and 7 bases from J, the junction contained 3 bases not matched to a gene. The CDR3 sequence is 14 residues long.

The chain couples TRBV15 to TRBJ2-2; D call uncertain. The V gene lost 0 bases and the J gene lost 9 bases, with 5 bases spanning the gap. The CDR3 is 12 residues long. Germline V gives CDR1 LNHNV, CDR2 YYDKDF (reference sequence). DNA for the CDR3: TGTGCCACCAGCAGAGATCTTTGGGAGCTGTTTTTT. Translated, it gives CATSRDLWELFF.

This clone was recorded only once. V and J are TRBV27 and TRBJ1-5; D call uncertain. The CDR3 covers 13 residues. Germline values: CDR1 MNHEY, CDR2 SMNVEV (reference sequence). V was clipped by 6 bases and J by 1 base, with 7 bases between them. The CDR3 loop is CASSSTSNQPQHF. The CDR3 DNA sequence: TGTGCCAGCAGCAGTACGAGCAATCAGCCCCAGCATTTT.

V gene TRBV6-6 combines with J gene TRBJ1-2; a possible D gene is TRBD1 (5 bases). The germline V gene has CDR1 MNHNY and CDR2 SVGAGI (reference sequence). V was clipped by 0 bases and J by 3 bases, with 8 bases between them. The CDR3 length is 14 residues. The DNA for the CDR3 is TGTGCCAGCAGTTACTCGACAGAAGACTATGGCTACACCTTC. Protein product: CASSYSTEDYGYTF.

The V gene is TRBV11-2, the J gene TRBJ2-7; 12 bases are a match to TRBD1. J lost 5 bases, V lost 4 bases, and 9 bases had no gene match. The germline gives CDR1 SGHAT, CDR2 FQNNGV. The CDR3 runs to 16 residues. The CDR3 spells CASSSTSGQGAHEQYF. The CDR3 DNA sequence: TGTGCCAGCAGCTCCACGTCGGGACAGGGGGCCCACGAGCAGTACTTC. Full variable domain (missing parts from reference TRBV11-2 and TRBJ2-7): EAGVAQSPRYKIIEKRQSVAFWCNPISGHATLYWYQQILGQGPKLLIQFQNNGVVDDSQLPKDRFSAERLKGVDSTLKIQPAKLEDSAVYLCASSSTSGQGAHEQYFGPGTRLTVT.

This clone has a single count. The chain uses TRBV27 and TRBJ2-1; tentatively, D is TRBD1 (6 bases). Germline CDR1 is MNHEY and CDR2 is SMNVEV (reference sequence). The V end lost 4 bases, the J end lost 3 bases, and 13 bases lay between the germline ends. The CDR3 contains 15 residues. The chain's CDR3 is CASSSTGFNYNEQFF. The DNA of the CDR3 is TGTGCCAGCAGTTCCACAGGGTTTAACTACAATGAGCAGTTCTTC.

This chain links TRBV12-5 with TRBJ1-5; D is undetermined. The germline gives CDR1 LGHNT, CDR2 FRNRAP. CDR3 length: 17 amino acids. The V and J ends lost 0 bases and 2 bases respectively, with 14 bases between them. For the CDR3, the DNA is TGTGCTAGTGGTTTGGTAGTCGGAGGGATCGGCAATCAGCCCCAGCATTTT. Protein sequence: CASGLVVGGIGNQPQHF. Combining the CDR3 with reference TRBV12-5 and TRBJ1-5 gives the whole variable domain DARVTQTPRHKVTEMGQEVTMRCQPILGHNTVFWYRQTMMQGLELLAYFRNRAPLDDSGMPKDRFSAEMPDATLATLKIQPSEPRDSAVYFCASGLVVGGIGNQPQHFGDGTRLSIL.

J is TRBJ2-7 and V is TRBV9; 11 bases fit TRBD2. J gave up 3 bases and V 1 base, and 3 bases lay outside the gene matches. The CDR3 loop spans 15 amino acids. Germline loops: CDR1 SGDLS, CDR2 YYNGEE. The CDR3, as DNA: TGTGCCAGCAGCGTATCTAGCGGGGGGATCTACGAGCAGTACTTC. It codes for CASSVSSGGIYEQYF. Together with reference TRBV9 and TRBJ2-7, the CDR3 gives the full variable domain: DSGVTQTPKHLITATGQRVTLRCSPRSGDLSVYWYQQSLDQGLQFLIQYYNGEERAKGNILERFSAQQFPDLHSELNLSSLELGDSALYFCASSVSSGGIYEQYFGPGTRLTVT.

The chain uses TRBV29-1 and TRBJ1-2; D is perhaps TRBD1 (6 bases). The CDR3 consists of 13 residues. Germline CDR1 and CDR2: SQVTM and ANQGSEA. The V end was cut by 2 bases, the J end by 6 bases, with 13 bases between. The CDR3 coding sequence is TGCAGCGTTGAAATTACGTACAGGGATGGCTACACCTTC. It is translated as CSVEITYRDGYTF.

The chain carries TRBV5-1 and TRBJ2-1; TRBD2 matches 7 bases. V was clipped by 7 bases and J by 0 bases; unmatched bases: 7. The V gene's germline CDR1 is SGHRS and CDR2 YFSETQ. This CDR3 comprises 15 residues. CDR3 sequence: CASYLGGVSYNEQFF. The CDR3 DNA sequence: TGCGCCAGCTACCTTGGGGGGGTCTCCTACAATGAGCAGTTCTTC.

The chain carries TRBV6-5 and TRBJ1-1; 7 bases fit TRBD1. Trimming at V came to 2 bases and at J to 0 bases, leaving 6 bases not matched to a gene. The CDR3 spans 16 residues. CDR1 and CDR2 from the germline V gene are MNHEY and SVGAGI. As DNA, the CDR3 is TGTGCCAGCAGTTACGGGCAGACAGGGCTGAACACTGAAGCTTTCTTT. This sequence encodes CASSYGQTGLNTEAFF.

The chain employs TRBV30 and TRBJ1-5; D is possibly TRBD1 (5 bases). Germline-derived CDR1 and CDR2 are GTSNPN and SVGIG (reference sequence). The germline V and J ends were trimmed by 0 bases and 4 bases, with 10 bases remaining between them. The CDR3 runs 14 residues. This CDR3 reads CAWSVGAGNQPQHF. CDR3 nucleotides: TGTGCCTGGAGTGTAGGGGCAGGGAATCAGCCCCAGCATTTT.

The J gene is TRBJ1-2, the V gene TRBV4-3; D unclear. This CDR3 contains 15 residues. CDR1 is LGHNA and CDR2 is YSLEER in the germline V gene. V was trimmed by 0 bases and J by 6 bases, leaving 14 bases between them. The CDR3 region has the DNA TGCGCCAGCAGCCAAGAAGAAGTCGGACTTCATGGCTACACCTTC. Translating gives CASSQEEVGLHGYTF.

J is TRBJ1-1 and V is TRBV30, with 9 nucleotides matching TRBD1. This CDR3 is built from 14 residues. CDR1 and CDR2 (germline): GTSNPN, SVGIG (reference sequence). V shed 3 bases, J shed 5 bases, and the junction held 7 bases outside the gene matches. In DNA, the CDR3 is TGTGCCTGGAGCGAAGGGACAGGGATGACTGAAGCTTTCTTT. This codes for CAWSEGTGMTEAFF.

This chain links TRBV27 with TRBJ1-2; a possible D gene is TRBD1 (5 bases). Trimming removed 5 bases from V and 0 bases from J, with 16 bases in between. Germline assignment: CDR1 MNHEY and CDR2 SMNVEV (reference sequence). The CDR3 is 16 amino acids. The DNA of the CDR3 is TGTGCCAGCAGTCCTTACACCAGGGTTACTAACTATGGCTACACCTTC. This translates into CASSPYTRVTNYGYTF.

The count of this clone is one. The chain joins TRBV5-1 to TRBJ1-4, with a possible D match to TRBD1 (6 bases). This CDR3 contains 14 residues. Trimming pared 4 bases from V and 3 bases from J, leaving 10 bases between. Germline values: CDR1 SGHRS, CDR2 YFSETQ. The DNA for the CDR3 is TGCGCCAGCAGCGCAGGACAGTCTAATGAAAAACTGTTTTTT. Translation: CASSAGQSNEKLFF.

The genes are TRBV9 and TRBJ1-2, with a possible D match to TRBD1 (6 bases). The CDR3 covers 14 residues. Trimming shortened V by 6 bases and J by 1 base, and 13 bases separated the two germline ends. CDR1 and CDR2 from the germline V gene are SGDLS and YYNGEE. Written as DNA, the CDR3 is TGTGCCAGCAATTCGGACAGCCTTAACTATGGCTACACCTTC. Translation: CASNSDSLNYGYTF.